This TCR beta chain was captured in a study of blood T cell repertoires in COVID-19. Study in general: The cDNA or gDNA used as material had been derived from T cells, B-cell-depleted T cells, or PBMCs.

Sequenced by immunoSEQ multiplex PCR; TCRdb stores in-frame clones only, minus some. This table holds a few hundred thousand clones, approximately 86% found once. Unmatched junction bases numbered 11, after V lost 2 bases and J lost 2 bases. This CDR3 is built from 18 residues. CDR1 is MNHEY and CDR2 is SVGEGT in the germline V gene. This clone was counted once. The specimen was peripheral blood. The genes are TRBV6-2 or TRBV6-3 and TRBJ2-2; 7 nucleotides match TRBD2. This clonotype was obtained from a man in his forties who had recovered from COVID-19. The CDR3 sequence is CASSYPGLGLTNTGELFF. CDR3 DNA sequence: TGTGCCAGCAGTTACCCGGGACTGGGACTAACCAACACCGGGGAGCTGTTTTTT.